In its sample, the clone carrying this TCR beta chain was seen many times. Germline lookup yields CDR1 SNHLY and CDR2 FYNNEI. Unmatched junction bases numbered 7, after V lost 5 bases and J lost 3 bases. The CDR3 extends over 15 amino acids. Authors of the study amplified TCR beta CDR3 regions from RNA transcripts. With the HTBI primer set, the TCR CDR3 went through a first round of RT-PCR. One entry per CDR3 protein, called by TCRdb with MiXCR from the multiplex PCR reads. This repertoire shows 600,000 to 900,000 distinct CDR3 sequences, 15% to 20% found once; its top ten account for approximately 8.4%. This specimen comes from a study of T cells in Graves' hyperthyroidism and ophthalmopathy. The PBMCs were sourced from fresh peripheral blood (around 9.3 ml).

The sequenced sample consisted of blood. The TCR originated in a young man with Graves' hyperthyroidism. The rearrangement joins TRBV2 to TRBJ1-5; 7 bases are shared with TRBD1. The CDR3 DNA follows: TGTGCCAGCAGTCCGATGGGACAGATCAATCAGCCCCAGCATTTT. Encoded protein: CASSPMGQINQPQHF.